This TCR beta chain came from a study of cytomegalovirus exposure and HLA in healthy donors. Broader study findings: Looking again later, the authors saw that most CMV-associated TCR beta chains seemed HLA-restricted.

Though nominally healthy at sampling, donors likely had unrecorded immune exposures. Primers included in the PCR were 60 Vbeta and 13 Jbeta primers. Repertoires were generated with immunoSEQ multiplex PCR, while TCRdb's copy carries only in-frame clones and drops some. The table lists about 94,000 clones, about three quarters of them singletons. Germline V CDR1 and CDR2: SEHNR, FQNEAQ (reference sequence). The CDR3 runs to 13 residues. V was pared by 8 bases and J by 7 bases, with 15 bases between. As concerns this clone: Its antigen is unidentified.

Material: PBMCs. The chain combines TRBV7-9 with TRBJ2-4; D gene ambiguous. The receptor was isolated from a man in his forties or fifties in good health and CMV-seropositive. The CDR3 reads CASGASSSNIQYF. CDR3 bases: TGTGCCAGCGGAGCGAGCTCCTCGAACATTCAGTACTTC.